This T cell receptor (beta chain) was obtained from a study of shared clonotypes between healthy human individuals. Background on the study: Donors were a couple of women and a few men aged 18 to 49.

This clone was counted a few times. Its target is not known. The sample has other DNA sequences that encode this CDR3 too. Study results and caveats: Rarefaction analysis demonstrated incomplete sorted-subset sequencing notwithstanding large depth.

Profiling relied on immunoSEQ multiplex PCR, and the TCRdb table lists in-frame clones only, not all of them. The table has over a million clones, 65% to 75% seen once; the top ten hold around 1.4%. From germline, CDR1 is LGHNA and CDR2 YSLEER. The junction had 7 bases not matched to a gene; V was cut back by 1 base and J by 8 bases. This CDR3 contains 15 residues. The sequenced material came from memory CD4+ T cells sorted from blood. Subset defined: CD45RA-negative fraction. The chain has TRBV4-3 and TRBJ1-4, with 7 bases fitting TRBD1. The TCR comes from a young man in good health. CDR3 protein: CASSQGRQGREKLFF. The CDR3, as DNA: TGCGCCAGCAGCCAAGGCCGACAGGGACGCGAAAAACTGTTTTTT.